The 10 T cell receptor beta chains below come from one sample, sequenced in a study of blood T cells in healthy people across ages. A sample-barcoded 5' primer and a J-beta primer mix were used in a second PCR of roughly 7 to 11 cycles. TCRdb processed the 5' RACE reads anew with MiXCR; each CDR3 protein has one entry. The repertoire holds approximately 900,000 distinct CDR3 sequences, with just under 30% as singletons. These same data were also listed under a study on T cells of mothers and their children.

What was sequenced was blood. These receptors originate from a woman aged 35 to 49 in good health.

This clonotype has ten or more counts. A much larger clone differs from this one at a single base, so this may be a read error. The chain couples TRBV7-2 to TRBJ1-2, with 7 bases fitting TRBD1. The junction had 5 bases not matched to a gene; V was cut back by 4 bases and J by 3 bases. The CDR3 runs 14 residues. The germline CDR1 and CDR2 sequences are SGHTA and FQGNSA. The CDR3 bases are TGTGCCAGCAGCTCGGCCGGGACAGACTATGGCTACACCTTC. Its translation is CASSSAGTDYGYTF.

V usage is TRBV7-8 and J usage is TRBJ1-3; 12 bases are a match to TRBD1. From germline, CDR1 is SGHVS and CDR2 FQNEAQ. This CDR3 is 17 amino acids long. The trim removed 5 bases at V and 3 bases at J, leaving 8 bases unmatched. The DNA of the CDR3 is TGTGCCAGCAGCCCCCTCGGGACAGGGGGCTTTGGAAACACCATATATTTT. This codes for CASSPLGTGGFGNTIYF. The complete variable domain, with remaining parts taken from reference TRBV7-8 and TRBJ1-3, reads GAGVSQSPRYKVAKRGQDVALRCDPISGHVSLFWYQQALGQGPEFLTYFQNEAQLDKSGLPSDRFFAERPEGSVSTLKIQRTQQEDSAVYLCASSPLGTGGFGNTIYFGEGSWLTVV.

This clonotype has a count of ten or more. The rearrangement links TRBV10-3 to TRBJ1-1, with D hard to call. The V end lost 10 bases, the J end lost 10 bases, and 16 bases lay between the germline ends. Germline assignment: CDR1 ENHRY and CDR2 SYGVKD. This CDR3 is 11 amino acids long. The CDR3 loop reads CATEPVFSAFF. DNA for the CDR3: TGTGCCACCGAGCCCGTTTTTTCAGCTTTCTTT.

This clonotype was detected ten times or more. As DNA, the CDR3 is TGCAGCGTGGGGGCAACTAGCACAGATACGCAGTATTTT. This translates into CSVGATSTDTQYF. The rearrangement links TRBV29-1 to TRBJ2-3; possibly TRBD1 for D (6 bases). The CDR3 extends over 13 amino acids. V gave up 6 bases and J gave up 0 bases, with 10 bases separating them. CDR1 and CDR2 (germline): SQVTM, ANQGSEA.

This clonotype was seen many times. The junction departs from the called germline gene at one end, perhaps through a read error. The CDR3 loop reads CASRLAGPYNEQFF. CDR3 sequence (DNA): TGTGCCAGCAGGTTAGCGGGCCCTTACAATGAGCAGTTCTTC. The chain joins TRBV5-1 to TRBJ2-1, with 7 bases fitting TRBD2. This CDR3 is built from 14 residues. Per the germline V gene, CDR1 is SGHRS and CDR2 is YFSETQ.

On this clonotype itself: This may arise from a read error, as a much more abundant clone is one base away. The CDR3 end shows no conserved phenylalanine or tryptophan, and so a read error is likely. The rearrangement links TRBV7-6 to TRBJ2-5; the D gene is possibly TRBD2 (6 bases). Trimming shortened V by 5 bases and J by 1 base, and 17 bases separated the two germline ends. The length of the CDR3 is 16 residues. Germline V CDR1 and CDR2: SGHVS, FNYEAQ. The CDR3 region has the DNA TGTGCCAGCAGCCGAGAGACTAGACTGGCCCAAGAGACCCAGTACGTC. It yields the protein CASSRETRLAQETQYV.

This clonotype was seen repeatedly, ten times or more. V is TRBV4-1 and J is TRBJ2-7; 8 bases map to TRBD2. V was pared by 0 bases and J by 1 base, with 5 bases of the junction left unmatched. From germline, CDR1 is MGHRA and CDR2 YSYEKL. The CDR3 extends over 16 amino acids. This CDR3 reads CASSQEPGGESYEQYF. The CDR3 DNA sequence: TGCGCCAGCAGCCAAGAGCCCGGGGGGGAATCCTACGAGCAGTACTTC.

The chain links TRBV5-1 to TRBJ1-1; weak D call: TRBD1 (6 bases). This CDR3 region has 15 residues. V was clipped by 0 bases and J by 5 bases, with 14 bases between them. Looked up from germline, CDR1 is SGHRS and CDR2 is YFSETQ. Written as DNA, the CDR3 is TGCGCCAGCAGCTTGGAAGGGGGGTCAGGGACTGAAGCTTTCTTT. Translating gives CASSLEGGSGTEAFF.

This clonotype came up many times. The chain joins TRBV4-1 to TRBJ2-7; D gene uncertain. V was trimmed by 1 base and J by 2 bases, leaving 12 bases between them. CDR3 size: 15 residues. CDR1 is MGHRA and CDR2 is YSYEKL in the germline V gene. The CDR3: CASSQGKGPTYEQYF. CDR3 DNA sequence: TGCGCCAGCAGCCAAGGGAAGGGCCCAACCTACGAGCAGTACTTC.

The table lists this clonotype with a few counts. The CDR3 here is CASSATVDACYEQFF. The CDR3 nucleotides are TGTGCCAGCTCAGCTACGGTGGACGCTTGCTATGAGCAGTTCTTC. The gene calls are TRBV18 and TRBJ2-1; D not certain. The germline V gene encodes CDR1 KGHSH and CDR2 LQKENI. V was pared by 5 bases and J by 8 bases, with 19 bases between. This CDR3 contains 15 residues.